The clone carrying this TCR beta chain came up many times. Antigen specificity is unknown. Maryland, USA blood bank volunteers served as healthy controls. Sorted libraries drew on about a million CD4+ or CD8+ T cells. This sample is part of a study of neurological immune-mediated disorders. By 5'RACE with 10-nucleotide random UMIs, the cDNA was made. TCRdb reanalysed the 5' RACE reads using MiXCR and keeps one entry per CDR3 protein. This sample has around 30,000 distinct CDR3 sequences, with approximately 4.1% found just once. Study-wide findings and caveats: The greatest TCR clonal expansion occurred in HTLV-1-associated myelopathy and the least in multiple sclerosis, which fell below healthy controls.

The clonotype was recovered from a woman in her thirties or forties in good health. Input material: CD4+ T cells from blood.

The CDR3 spells CSALARYSGGTNEQFF. CDR3 in DNA: TGCAGCGCCCTTGCCCGCTATAGCGGGGGAACCAATGAGCAGTTCTTC. This chain connects TRBV29-1 to TRBJ2-1; TRBD2 aligns across 9 bases. This CDR3 comprises 16 residues. Trimming took 7 bases from V and 6 from J; bases not matched to a gene: 16. Germline CDR1 and CDR2: SQVTM and ANQGSEA.